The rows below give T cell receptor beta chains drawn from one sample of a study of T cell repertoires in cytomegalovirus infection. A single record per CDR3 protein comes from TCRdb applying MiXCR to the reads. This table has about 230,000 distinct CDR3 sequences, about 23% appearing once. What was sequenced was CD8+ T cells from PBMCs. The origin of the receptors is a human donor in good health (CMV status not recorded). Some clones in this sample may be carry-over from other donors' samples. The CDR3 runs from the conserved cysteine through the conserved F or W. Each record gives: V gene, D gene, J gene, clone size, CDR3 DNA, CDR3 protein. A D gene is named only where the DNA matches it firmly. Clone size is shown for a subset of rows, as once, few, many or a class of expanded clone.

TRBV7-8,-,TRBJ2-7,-,TGTGCCAGCAGCTCGTCCCGGGACTTTTCTAACCACGAGCAGTACTTC,CASSSSRDFSNHEQYF
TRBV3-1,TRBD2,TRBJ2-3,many,TGTGCCAGCAGCCAAGTTTTAGGACTAGATGGCGGAGATACGCAGTATTTT,CASSQVLGLDGGDTQYF
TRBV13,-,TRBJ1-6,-,TGTGCCAGCAGTGGGACGGCTCATAATTCACCCCTCCACTTT,CASSGTAHNSPLHF
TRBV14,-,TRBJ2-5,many,TGTGCCAGCAGCCAAACGGGAGTTCAAGAGACCCAGTACTTC,CASSQTGVQETQYF
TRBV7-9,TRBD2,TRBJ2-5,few,TGTGCCAGCAGCTCAACTAGCGGGGAAGAGACCCAGTACTTC,CASSSTSGEETQYF
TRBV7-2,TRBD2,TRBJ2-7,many,TGTGCCAGCAGCTTAGGAGTAGCGGGGGGCGCCTACGAGCAGTACTTC,CASSLGVAGGAYEQYF
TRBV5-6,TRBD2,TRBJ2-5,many,TGTGCCAGCAGCCCATACCGTTTAGGCGGGGGACCTAAAGAGACCCAGTACTTC,CASSPYRLGGGPKETQYF
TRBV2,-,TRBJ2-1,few,TGTGCCAGCCGCCTGGCCGCAGGGAGGAATGAGCAGTTCTTC,CASRLAAGRNEQFF
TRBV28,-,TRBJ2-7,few,TGTGCCAGCAGTTTCGCACAGCTCTCCTACGAGCAGTACTTC,CASSFAQLSYEQYF
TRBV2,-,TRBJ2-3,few,TGTGCCAGCAGTTACGGGCAGTCCACAGATACGCAGTATTTT,CASSYGQSTDTQYF
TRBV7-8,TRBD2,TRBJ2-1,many,TGTGCCAGCAGCCGGAGCGGGGGCCTTATCGATGAGCAGTTCTTC,CASSRSGGLIDEQFF
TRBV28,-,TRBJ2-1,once,TGTGCCAGCAACAAAGACAGCCCCTACAATGAGCAGTTCTTC,CASNKDSPYNEQFF
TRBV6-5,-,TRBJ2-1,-,TGTGCCAGCAGTTTGGGGCGGGCGAGTGAGCAGTTCTTC,CASSLGRASEQFF
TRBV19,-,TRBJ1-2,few,TGTGCCACCTGGGACTTTCCGACCCGGAATAACTATGGCTACACCTTC,CATWDFPTRNNYGYTF
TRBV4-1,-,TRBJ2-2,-,TGCGCCAGCAGCCTTGGACAGATGACCGGGGAGCTGTTTTTT,CASSLGQMTGELFF
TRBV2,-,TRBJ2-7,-,TGTGCCAGCAAGAGAAGGGGGGCAGACTCCTACGAGCAGTACTTC,CASKRRGADSYEQYF
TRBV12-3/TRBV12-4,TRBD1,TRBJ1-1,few,TGTGCCAGCAGTTTAAACACAGGGGACACTGAAGCTTTCTTT,CASSLNTGDTEAFF
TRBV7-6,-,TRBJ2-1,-,TGTGCCAGCAGCTTAGACGTCAGGGGACCTAGAAATGAGCAGTTCTTC,CASSLDVRGPRNEQFF
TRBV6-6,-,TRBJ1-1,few,TGTGCCAGCAGCCCGTTAAGCGGCACTGAAGCTTTCTTT,CASSPLSGTEAFF
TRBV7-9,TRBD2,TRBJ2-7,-,TGTGCCAGCAGCTTAGGACTAGCGGGCCCCCCCTACGAGCAGTACTTC,CASSLGLAGPPYEQYF
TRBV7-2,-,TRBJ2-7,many,TGTGCCAGCATCCTGTGGAGGGCTGACTCCTACGAGCAGTACTTC,CASILWRADSYEQYF
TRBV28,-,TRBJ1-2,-,TGTGCCAGCAGTTATCCCTATGGCTACACCTTC,CASSYPYGYTF
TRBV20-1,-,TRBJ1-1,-,TGCAGTGCTAGTCCGTACAGGGCAGGAACTGAAGCTTTCTTT,CSASPYRAGTEAFF
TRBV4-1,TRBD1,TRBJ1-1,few,TGCGCCAGCAGCCTCGGACAGGTTAACACTGAAGCTTTCTTT,CASSLGQVNTEAFF
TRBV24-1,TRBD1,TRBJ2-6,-,TGTGCCACCAGTGATACCTGGACAGGGCAGTCCTCTGGGGCCAACGTCCTGACTTTC,CATSDTWTGQSSGANVLTF
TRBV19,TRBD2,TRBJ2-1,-,TGTGCCAGTAGTATAGGACTAGCGGGAAGCTCCTACAATGAGCAGTTCTTC,CASSIGLAGSSYNEQFF
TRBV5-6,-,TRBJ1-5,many,TGTGCCAGCAGCCCCGGGGGGTACAATCAGCCCCAGCATTTT,CASSPGGYNQPQHF
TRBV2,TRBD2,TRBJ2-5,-,TGTGCCAGCAGTGGATACAGCGGGGGGGCCGGAGAGACCCAGTACTTC,CASSGYSGGAGETQYF
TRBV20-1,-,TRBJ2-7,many,TGCAGTGCTAGGGGGCAGACTTACGAGCAGTACTTC,CSARGQTYEQYF
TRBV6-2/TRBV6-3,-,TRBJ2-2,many,TGTGCTGCCCGGCCCCTCGGCACCGGGGAGCTGTTTTTT,CAARPLGTGELFF
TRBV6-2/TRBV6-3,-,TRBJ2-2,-,TGTGCCAGCAGTTACTCGTGGAAGGGCACCGGGGAGCTGTTTTTT,CASSYSWKGTGELFF
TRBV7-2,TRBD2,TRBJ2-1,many,TGTGCCAGCAGCTCCCCACTAGCGGGGGGGCCAGGTGAGCAGTTCTTC,CASSSPLAGGPGEQFF
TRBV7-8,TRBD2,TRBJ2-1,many,TGTGCCAGCAGCTTAGCCTCCGGGGAGGGGCCAGGCAATGAGCAGTTCTTC,CASSLASGEGPGNEQFF
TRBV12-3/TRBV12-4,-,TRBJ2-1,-,TGTGCCAGCAGTGGCCCGGGGTTGTGGGGCGAGCAGTTCTTC,CASSGPGLWGEQFF
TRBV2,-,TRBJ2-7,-,TGTGCCAGCGCGGGCTTGTTTACCTACGAGCAGTACTTC,CASAGLFTYEQYF
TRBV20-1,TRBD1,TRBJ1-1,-,TGCAGTGCAAGAGAGGGGGCCACTGAAGCTTTCTTT,CSAREGATEAFF